This TCR beta chain was obtained from a study of T cell changes during pregnancy in multiple sclerosis. Some clones are missing from TCRdb's copy, which holds only in-frame ones; the method was immunoSEQ multiplex PCR. The data show about 36,000 clones, roughly 91% seen once. The junction had 7 bases not matched to a gene; V was cut back by 3 bases and J by 0 bases. Germline CDR1 is GTSNPN and CDR2 is SVGIG (reference sequence). The CDR3 covers 16 residues. The input for sequencing was CD4+ T cells from peripheral blood mononuclear cells, taken in the second trimester of pregnancy. This TCR derives from a female donor in good health, enrolled as a control in a pregnancy study. This rearrangement joins TRBV30 to TRBJ1-5, with 8 bases matching TRBD1. CDR3 bases: TGTGCCTGGAGGCCGGGACAGGAAAATAGCAATCAGCCCCAGCATTTT. This encodes CAWRPGQENSNQPQHF.